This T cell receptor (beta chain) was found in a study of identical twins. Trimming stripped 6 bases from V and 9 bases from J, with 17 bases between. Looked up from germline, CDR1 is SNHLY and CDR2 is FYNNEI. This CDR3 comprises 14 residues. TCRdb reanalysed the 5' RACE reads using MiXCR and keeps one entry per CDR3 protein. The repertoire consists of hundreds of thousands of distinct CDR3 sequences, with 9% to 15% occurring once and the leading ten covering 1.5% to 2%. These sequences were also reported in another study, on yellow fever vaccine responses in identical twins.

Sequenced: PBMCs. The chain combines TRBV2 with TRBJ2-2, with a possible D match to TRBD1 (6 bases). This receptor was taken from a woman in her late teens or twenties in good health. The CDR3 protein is CASRPGTFFRELFF. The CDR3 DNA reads TGTGCCAGCAGACCAGGGACATTTTTTCGGGAGCTGTTTTTT.